These T cell receptor beta chains were read from a single sample in a study of shared clonotypes between healthy human individuals. Data came from immunoSEQ multiplex PCR; TCRdb stores just in-frame clones and leaves some out. The repertoire holds about 95,000 clones, less than 80% seen once, with 45% to 50% in the top ten. The sample taken for sequencing was memory CD8+ T cells sorted from blood. These receptors were taken from a man aged 30 to 45 in good health. Each CDR3 is given with its conserved first and last residue. The D gene is left open where the match is weak. Some rows mark clone size as missing; the rest say once, few, many or name a class of expanded clone.

CASNKLHFTEAFF	TGTGCCAGCAACAAACTCCATTTCACTGAAGCTTTCTTT	TRBV7-2	TRBJ1-1	few	-
CASSSGLAGAGELFF	TGCGCCAGCAGCTCAGGACTAGCGGGAGCCGGGGAGCTGTTTTTT	TRBV5-1	TRBJ2-2	-	TRBD2
CASSVSHSGTEAFF	TGTGCCAGCAGCGTATCACACAGCGGAACTGAAGCTTTCTTT	TRBV2	TRBJ1-1	-	-
CASGRSKHYSNQPQHF	TGTGCCAGTGGACGCTCAAAGCACTATAGCAATCAGCCCCAGCATTTT	TRBV28	TRBJ1-5	-	-
CASSALAGDVETQYF	TGTGCCAGCAGTGCACTAGCGGGAGATGTTGAGACCCAGTACTTC	TRBV6-4	TRBJ2-5	-	TRBD2
CASSVVGTGVQETQYF	TGTGCCAGCAGCGTAGTCGGGACAGGGGTTCAAGAGACCCAGTACTTC	TRBV9	TRBJ2-5	few	TRBD1
CASSLLFGSRQPQHF	TGTGCCAGCAGTTTATTATTCGGGTCTCGACAGCCCCAGCATTTT	TRBV28	TRBJ1-5	-	-
CASSKATISGLAPDSTSTDTQYF	TGTGCCAGCAGCAAAGCAACGATTTCAGGACTAGCGCCAGATTCTACTAGCACAGATACGCAGTATTTT	TRBV21-1	TRBJ2-3	-	-
CASAQGGGYNEQFF	TGTGCCAGCGCCCAGGGGGGCGGCTACAATGAGCAGTTCTTC	TRBV11-3	TRBJ2-1	-	-
CASSLVSPGGYQPQHF	TGTGCCAGCAGCTTAGTCAGTCCCGGTGGTTATCAGCCCCAGCATTTT	TRBV7-9	TRBJ1-5	once	-
CASSAAGLAGGNEQFF	TGTGCCAGCAGCGCCGCCGGACTAGCGGGAGGTAATGAGCAGTTCTTC	TRBV9	TRBJ2-1	few	TRBD2
CAGAGTNYEQYF	TGTGCCGGCGCGGGGACTAACTACGAGCAGTACTTC	TRBV28	TRBJ2-7	-	TRBD2
CASSISGAGRLYGYTF	TGTGCCAGTAGTATATCTGGGGCCGGGAGACTCTATGGCTACACCTTC	TRBV19	TRBJ1-2	-	-
CASSEEVGLAGELFF	TGTGCCAGCAGCGAAGAAGTAGGGTTAGCAGGGGAGCTGTTTTTT	TRBV21-1	TRBJ2-2	-	-
CASSLVGQNEQYF	TGTGCCAGCAGCTTAGTCGGGCAGAACGAGCAGTACTTC	TRBV11-2	TRBJ2-7	-	-
CASSWVSGNEQFF	TGTGCCAGCAGTTGGGTGAGCGGCAATGAGCAGTTCTTC	TRBV6-5	TRBJ2-1	-	-
CASSRSGLSYGYTF	TGTGCCAGCAGCCGAAGCGGACTGTCCTATGGCTACACCTTC	TRBV7-9	TRBJ1-2	-	-
CATLRGRTNTGELFF	TGTGCCACCCTACGAGGGCGCACGAACACCGGGGAGCTGTTTTTT	TRBV6-5	TRBJ2-2	-	-
CASSLTGGAYEQYF	TGCGCCAGCAGCTTAACAGGGGGCGCCTACGAGCAGTACTTC	TRBV5-1	TRBJ2-7	once	TRBD1
CASSWREGPNEQFF	TGTGCCAGCAGTTGGCGGGAGGGCCCCAATGAGCAGTTCTTC	TRBV27	TRBJ2-1	-	TRBD2
CASSDPGFVDTIYF	TGCGCCAGCAGTGACCCAGGGTTTGTCGACACCATATATTTT	TRBV10-1	TRBJ1-3	-	-
CASSSGTSGSPAYNEQFF	TGTGCCAGCAGCTCAGGGACTAGCGGGAGTCCGGCCTACAATGAGCAGTTCTTC	TRBV5-5	TRBJ2-1	-	TRBD2
CASSQGGLAGDFSYEQYF	TGCGCCAGCAGCCAAGGGGGACTAGCGGGAGACTTCTCCTACGAGCAGTACTTC	TRBV4-1	TRBJ2-7	-	TRBD2
CASSLALEVNGYTF	TGTGCCAGCAGCTTAGCGTTAGAGGTGAATGGCTACACCTTC	TRBV7-9	TRBJ1-2	once	-
CASSQDFRTESYEQYF	TGCGCCAGCAGCCAAGACTTCAGGACAGAGTCCTACGAGCAGTACTTC	TRBV4-3	TRBJ2-7	few	-
CASLAGTSNEQFF	TGTGCTAGCCTGGCCGGTACGTCCAATGAGCAGTTCTTC	TRBV12-5	TRBJ2-1	many	-
CASSPHLGRLSYEQYF	TGTGCCAGCAGCCCCCACCTGGGACGCCTATCCTACGAGCAGTACTTC	TRBV11-2	TRBJ2-7	few	-
CASSDWLETATNEKLFF	TGTGCCAGCAGTGATTGGTTGGAGACAGCAACTAATGAAAAACTGTTTTTT	TRBV2	TRBJ1-4	few	-
CASSPPSSTFGQFF	TGTGCCAGCTCACCCCCTTCCTCTACATTTGGGCAGTTCTTC	TRBV18	TRBJ2-1	-	-
CATVTWWEVSEKLFF	TGTGCCACGGTGACCTGGTGGGAGGTCTCTGAAAAACTGTTTTTT	TRBV6-1	TRBJ1-4	-	-
CASSQTGVGNTEAFF	TGTGCCAGCAGCCAAACAGGGGTAGGGAACACTGAAGCTTTCTTT	TRBV9	TRBJ1-1	-	TRBD1
CASSSLARYPYNEQFF	TGTGCCAGCAGTTCACTAGCGAGGTACCCCTACAATGAGCAGTTCTTC	TRBV28	TRBJ2-1	once	TRBD2
CASSLMRGGAFF	TGTGCCAGCAGCCTGATGAGGGGGGGAGCTTTCTTT	TRBV7-2	TRBJ1-1	-	-
CASSSSTIGEQYF	TGTGCCAGCAGTTCTTCTACAATCGGCGAGCAGTACTTC	TRBV27	TRBJ2-7	-	-
CASSLELAGGRDTQYF	TGTGCCAGCAGCTTGGAGCTAGCGGGAGGGAGGGATACGCAGTATTTT	TRBV4-2	TRBJ2-3	-	TRBD2
CASSETGGMKSYEQYF	TGCGCCAGCAGTGAGACAGGCGGGATGAAGTCCTACGAGCAGTACTTC	TRBV10-1	TRBJ2-7	-	-
CASSQGSGLRPYEQFF	TGTGCCAGCAGCCAGGGGAGTGGACTCCGCCCGTATGAGCAGTTCTTC	TRBV7-9	TRBJ2-1	-	-
CASSYSNEQFF	TGTGCCAGCAGTTACTCGAATGAGCAGTTCTTC	TRBV6-6	TRBJ2-1	-	-
CASSAEGLAGANEQFF	TGTGCCAGCAGCGCCGAAGGCCTAGCGGGAGCAAATGAGCAGTTCTTC	TRBV9	TRBJ2-1	few	TRBD2